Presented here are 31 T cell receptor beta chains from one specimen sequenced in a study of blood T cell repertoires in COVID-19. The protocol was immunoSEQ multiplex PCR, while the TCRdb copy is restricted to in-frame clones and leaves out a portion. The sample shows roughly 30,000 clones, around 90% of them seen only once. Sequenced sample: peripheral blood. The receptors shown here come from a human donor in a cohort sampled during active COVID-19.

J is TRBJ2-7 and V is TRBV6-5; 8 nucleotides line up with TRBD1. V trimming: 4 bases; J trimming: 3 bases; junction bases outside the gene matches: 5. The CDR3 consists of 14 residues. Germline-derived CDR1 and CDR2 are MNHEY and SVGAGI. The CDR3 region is CASSFRGPYYEQYF. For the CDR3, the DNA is TGTGCCAGCAGTTTCAGGGGGCCCTACTACGAGCAGTACTTC.

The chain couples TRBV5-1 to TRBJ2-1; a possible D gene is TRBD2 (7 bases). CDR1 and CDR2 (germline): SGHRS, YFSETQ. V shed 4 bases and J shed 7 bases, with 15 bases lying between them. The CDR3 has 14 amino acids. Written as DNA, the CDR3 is TGCGCCAGCAGCACCCGTGAGGGGGGGAATGAGCAGTTCTTC. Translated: CASSTREGGNEQFF.

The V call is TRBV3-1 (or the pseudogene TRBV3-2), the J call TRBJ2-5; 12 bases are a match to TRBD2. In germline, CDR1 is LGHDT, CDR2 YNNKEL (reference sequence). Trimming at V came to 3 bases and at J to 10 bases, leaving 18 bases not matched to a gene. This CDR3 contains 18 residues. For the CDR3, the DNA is TGTGCCAGCAGCCAGGTTCCCCTAGCGGGGGGGGCCAAAGGGGACCAGTACTTC. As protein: CASSQVPLAGGAKGDQYF.

CDR3 in amino acids: CASSSTRSTEAFF. CDR3 DNA sequence: TGTGCCAGCAGCTCTACCCGGAGTACTGAAGCTTTCTTT. The V and J genes are TRBV11-2 and TRBJ1-1; the D is unclear. V dropped 4 bases and J dropped 5 bases, with 11 bases sitting between them. Germline V gene sequence: CDR1 SGHAT, CDR2 FQNNGV. CDR3 length: 13 amino acids.

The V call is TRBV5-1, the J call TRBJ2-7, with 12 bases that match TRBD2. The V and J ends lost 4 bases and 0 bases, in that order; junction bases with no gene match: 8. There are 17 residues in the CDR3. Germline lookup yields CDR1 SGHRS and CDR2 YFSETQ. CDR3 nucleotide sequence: TGCGCCAGCAGCCCGGGACTAGCGGGCGGAAGCTCCTACGAGCAGTACTTC. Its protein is CASSPGLAGGSSYEQYF. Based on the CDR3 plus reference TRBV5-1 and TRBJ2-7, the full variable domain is KAGVTQTPRYLIKTRGQQVTLSCSPISGHRSVSWYQQTPGQGLQFLFEYFSETQRNKGNFPGRFSGRQFSNSRSEMNVSTLELGDSALYLCASSPGLAGGSSYEQYFGPGTRLTVT.

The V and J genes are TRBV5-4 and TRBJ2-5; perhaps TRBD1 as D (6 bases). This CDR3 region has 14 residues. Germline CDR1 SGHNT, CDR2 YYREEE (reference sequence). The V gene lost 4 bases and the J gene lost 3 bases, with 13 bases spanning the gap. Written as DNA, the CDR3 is TGTGCCAGCAGCCTCGGGACACAGAAAGAGACCCAGTACTTC. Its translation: CASSLGTQKETQYF. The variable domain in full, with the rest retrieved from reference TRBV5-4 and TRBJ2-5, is ETGVTQSPTHLIKTRGQQVTLRCSSQSGHNTVSWYQQALGQGPQFIFQYYREEENGRGNFPPRFSGLQFPNYSSELNVNALELDDSALYLCASSLGTQKETQYFGPGTRLLVL.

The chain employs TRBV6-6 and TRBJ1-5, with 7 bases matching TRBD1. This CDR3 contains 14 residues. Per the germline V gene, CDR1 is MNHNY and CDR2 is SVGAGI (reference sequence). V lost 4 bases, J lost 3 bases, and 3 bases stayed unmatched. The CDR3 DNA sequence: TGTGCCAGCAGTTTAGGACAGGACAATCAGCCCCAGCATTTT. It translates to CASSLGQDNQPQHF.

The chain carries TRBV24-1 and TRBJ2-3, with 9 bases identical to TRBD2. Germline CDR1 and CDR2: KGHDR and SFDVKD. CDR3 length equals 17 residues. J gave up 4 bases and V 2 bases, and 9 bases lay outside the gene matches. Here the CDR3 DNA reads TGTGCCACCAGTGATTCAAGAGCGGGAGGTCCCCCAGATACGCAGTATTTT. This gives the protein CATSDSRAGGPPDTQYF.

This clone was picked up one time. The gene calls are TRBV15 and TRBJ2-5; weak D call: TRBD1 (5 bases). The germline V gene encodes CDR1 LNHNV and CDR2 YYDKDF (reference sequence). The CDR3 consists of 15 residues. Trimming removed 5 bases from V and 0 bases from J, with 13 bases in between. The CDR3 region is CATSPFGRDQETQYF. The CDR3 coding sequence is TGTGCCACCAGCCCCTTCGGCAGGGACCAAGAGACCCAGTACTTC.

The CDR3, as DNA: TGTGCCAGCAGTTCCGCACATGGGAGGACAGATACGCAGTATTTT. Its protein product is CASSSAHGRTDTQYF. The V and J genes are TRBV28 and TRBJ2-3, with a weak D call TRBD2 (6 bases). The CDR3 contains 15 residues. Between the trimmed V and J ends, which lost 4 bases and 3 bases, there was a span of 14 bases. The germline gives CDR1 MDHEN, CDR2 SYDVKM.

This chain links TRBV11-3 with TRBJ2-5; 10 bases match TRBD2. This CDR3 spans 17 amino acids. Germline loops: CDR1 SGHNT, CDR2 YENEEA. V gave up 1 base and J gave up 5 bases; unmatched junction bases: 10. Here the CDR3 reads CASSLVTSGMAGETQYF. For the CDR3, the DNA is TGTGCCAGCAGCTTAGTTACTAGCGGGATGGCTGGCGAGACCCAGTACTTC.

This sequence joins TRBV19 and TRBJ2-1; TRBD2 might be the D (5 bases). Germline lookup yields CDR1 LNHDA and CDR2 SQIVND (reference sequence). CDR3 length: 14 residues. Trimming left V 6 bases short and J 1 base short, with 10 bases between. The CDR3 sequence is CASSQPGSYNEQFF. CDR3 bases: TGTGCCAGTAGCCAGCCGGGATCCTACAATGAGCAGTTCTTC.

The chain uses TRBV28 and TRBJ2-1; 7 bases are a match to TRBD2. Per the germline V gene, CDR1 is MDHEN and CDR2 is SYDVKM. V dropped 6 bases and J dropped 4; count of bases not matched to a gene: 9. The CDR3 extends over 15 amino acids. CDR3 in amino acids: CASRAAGPNYNEQFF. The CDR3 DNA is TGTGCCAGCAGGGCAGCGGGACCTAATTACAATGAGCAGTTCTTC.

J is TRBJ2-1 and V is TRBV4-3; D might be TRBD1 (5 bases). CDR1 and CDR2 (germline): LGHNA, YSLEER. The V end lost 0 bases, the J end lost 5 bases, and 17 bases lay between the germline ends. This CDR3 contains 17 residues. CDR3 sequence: CASSQDFPTETNNEQFF. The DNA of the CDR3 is TGCGCCAGCAGCCAAGATTTCCCGACAGAAACTAACAATGAGCAGTTCTTC.

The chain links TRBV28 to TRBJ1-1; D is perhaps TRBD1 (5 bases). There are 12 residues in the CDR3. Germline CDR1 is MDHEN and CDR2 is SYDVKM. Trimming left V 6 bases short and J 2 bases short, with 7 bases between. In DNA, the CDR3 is TGTGCCAGCAGGACAGCAAACACTGAAGCTTTCTTT. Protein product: CASRTANTEAFF.

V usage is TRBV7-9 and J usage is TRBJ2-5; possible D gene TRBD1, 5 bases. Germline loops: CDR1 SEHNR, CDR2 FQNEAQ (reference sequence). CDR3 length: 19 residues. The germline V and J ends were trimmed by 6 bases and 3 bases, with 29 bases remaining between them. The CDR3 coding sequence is TGTGCCAGCAGGAATACGATGGGGCAGGCCGTGGGGAAAAAAGAGACCCAGTACTTC. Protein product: CASRNTMGQAVGKKETQYF.

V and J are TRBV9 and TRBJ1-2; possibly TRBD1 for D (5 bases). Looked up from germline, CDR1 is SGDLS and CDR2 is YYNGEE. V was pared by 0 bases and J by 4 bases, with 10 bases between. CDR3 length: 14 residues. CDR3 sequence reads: CASSVDQGGYGYTF. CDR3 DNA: TGTGCCAGCAGCGTAGACCAGGGCGGCTATGGCTACACCTTC.

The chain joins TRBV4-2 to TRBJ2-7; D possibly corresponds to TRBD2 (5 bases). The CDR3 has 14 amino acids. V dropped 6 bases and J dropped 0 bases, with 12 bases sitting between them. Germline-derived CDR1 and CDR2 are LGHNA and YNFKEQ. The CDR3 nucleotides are TGTGCCAGCAGAGTAGGACGGGGCTCCTACGAGCAGTACTTC. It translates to CASRVGRGSYEQYF.

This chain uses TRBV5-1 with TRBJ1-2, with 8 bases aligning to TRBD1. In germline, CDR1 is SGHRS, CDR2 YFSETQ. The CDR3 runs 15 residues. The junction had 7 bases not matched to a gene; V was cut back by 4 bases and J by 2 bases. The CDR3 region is CASSRTGNDNYGYTF. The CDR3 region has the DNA TGCGCCAGCAGCCGGACAGGGAATGACAACTATGGCTACACCTTC.

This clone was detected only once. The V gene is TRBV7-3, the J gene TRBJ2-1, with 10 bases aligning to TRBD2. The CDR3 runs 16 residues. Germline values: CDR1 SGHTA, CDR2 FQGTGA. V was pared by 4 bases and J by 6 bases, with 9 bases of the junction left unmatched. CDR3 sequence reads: CASSYRGGTSVNEQFF. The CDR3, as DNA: TGTGCCAGCAGCTACCGCGGGGGGACTAGCGTCAATGAGCAGTTCTTC.

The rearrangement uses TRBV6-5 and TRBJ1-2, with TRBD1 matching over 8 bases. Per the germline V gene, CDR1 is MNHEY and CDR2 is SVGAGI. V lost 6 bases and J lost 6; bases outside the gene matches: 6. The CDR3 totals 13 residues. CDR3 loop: CASSQTGADGYTF. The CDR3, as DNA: TGTGCCAGCAGCCAGACAGGGGCGGATGGCTACACCTTC.

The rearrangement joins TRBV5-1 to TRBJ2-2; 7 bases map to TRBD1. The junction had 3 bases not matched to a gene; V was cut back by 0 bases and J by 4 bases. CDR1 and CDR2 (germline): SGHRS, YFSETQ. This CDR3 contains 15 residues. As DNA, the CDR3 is TGCGCCAGCAGCTTGGGGGGACAGCCCACCGGGGAGCTGTTTTTT. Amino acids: CASSLGGQPTGELFF.

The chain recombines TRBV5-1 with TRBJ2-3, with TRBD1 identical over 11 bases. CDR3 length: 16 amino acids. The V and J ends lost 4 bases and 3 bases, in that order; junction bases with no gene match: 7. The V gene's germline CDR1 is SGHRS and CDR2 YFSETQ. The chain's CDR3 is CASSVSGTGGTDTQYF. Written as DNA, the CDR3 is TGCGCCAGCAGCGTGAGTGGGACAGGGGGAACAGATACGCAGTATTTT.

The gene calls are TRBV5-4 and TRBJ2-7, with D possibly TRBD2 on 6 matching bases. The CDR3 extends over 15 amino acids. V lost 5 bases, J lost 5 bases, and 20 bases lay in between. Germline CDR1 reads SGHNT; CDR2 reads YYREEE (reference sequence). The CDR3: CASRSDYQVPHEQYF. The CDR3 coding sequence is TGTGCCAGCAGATCGGACTACCAGGTACCCCACGAGCAGTACTTC.

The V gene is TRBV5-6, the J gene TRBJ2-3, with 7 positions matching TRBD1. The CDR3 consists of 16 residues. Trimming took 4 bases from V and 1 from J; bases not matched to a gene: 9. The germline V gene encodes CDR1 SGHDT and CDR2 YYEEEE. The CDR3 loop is CASSQWTGTRTDTQYF. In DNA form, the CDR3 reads TGTGCCAGCAGCCAATGGACAGGAACCCGCACAGATACGCAGTATTTT.

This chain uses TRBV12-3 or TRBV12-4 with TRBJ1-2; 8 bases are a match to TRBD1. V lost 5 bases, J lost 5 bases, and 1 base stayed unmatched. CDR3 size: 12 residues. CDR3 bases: TGTGCCAGCAGTCGGGACAGGTATGGCTACACCTTC. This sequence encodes CASSRDRYGYTF.

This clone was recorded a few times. The CDR3 DNA sequence: TGCGCCAGCGGGCGGCGGGGAACAGATACGCAGTATTTT. As protein: CASGRRGTDTQYF. V and J are TRBV5-1 and TRBJ2-3, with a weak D call TRBD2 (6 bases). CDR3 length equals 13 residues. The V end was cut by 7 bases, the J end by 3 bases, with 12 bases between. The germline V gene has CDR1 SGHRS and CDR2 YFSETQ.

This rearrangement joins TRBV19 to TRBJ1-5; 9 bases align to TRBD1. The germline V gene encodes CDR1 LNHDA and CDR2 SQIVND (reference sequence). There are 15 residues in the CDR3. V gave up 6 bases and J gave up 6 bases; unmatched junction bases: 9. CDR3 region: CASRRTGGGSQPQHF. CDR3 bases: TGTGCCAGTAGGCGTACAGGGGGCGGAAGTCAGCCCCAGCATTTT.

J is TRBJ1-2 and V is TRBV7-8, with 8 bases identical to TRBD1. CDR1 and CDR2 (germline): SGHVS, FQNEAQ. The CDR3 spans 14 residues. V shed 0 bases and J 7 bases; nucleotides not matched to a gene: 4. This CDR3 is CASSLATGVGGYTF. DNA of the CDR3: TGTGCCAGCAGCTTAGCGACAGGGGTAGGTGGCTACACCTTC.

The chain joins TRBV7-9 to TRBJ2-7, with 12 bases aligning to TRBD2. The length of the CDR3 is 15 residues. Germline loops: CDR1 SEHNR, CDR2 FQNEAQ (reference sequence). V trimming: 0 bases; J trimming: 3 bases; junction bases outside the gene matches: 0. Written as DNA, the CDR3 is TGTGCCAGCAGCTTAGCGACTAGCGGGAGCTACGAGCAGTACTTC. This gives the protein CASSLATSGSYEQYF.

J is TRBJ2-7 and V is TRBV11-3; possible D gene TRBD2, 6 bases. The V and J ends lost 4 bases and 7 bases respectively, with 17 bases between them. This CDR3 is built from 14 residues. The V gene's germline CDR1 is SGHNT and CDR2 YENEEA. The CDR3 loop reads CASSSPRHRGEQYF. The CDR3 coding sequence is TGTGCCAGCAGCTCCCCCCGACACCGGGGGGAGCAGTACTTC.